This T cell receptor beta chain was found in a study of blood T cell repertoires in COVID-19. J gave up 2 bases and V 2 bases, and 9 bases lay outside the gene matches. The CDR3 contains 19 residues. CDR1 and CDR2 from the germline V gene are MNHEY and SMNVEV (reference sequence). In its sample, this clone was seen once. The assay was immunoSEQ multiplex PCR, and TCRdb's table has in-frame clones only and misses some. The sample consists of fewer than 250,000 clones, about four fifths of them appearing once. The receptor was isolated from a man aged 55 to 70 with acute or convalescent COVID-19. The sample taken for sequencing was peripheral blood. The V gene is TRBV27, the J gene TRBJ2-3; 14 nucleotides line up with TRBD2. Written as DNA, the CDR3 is TGTGCCAGCAGTTTAAGGATATCGGGACTAGCGGGAGACACAGATACGCAGTATTTT. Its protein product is CASSLRISGLAGDTDTQYF.